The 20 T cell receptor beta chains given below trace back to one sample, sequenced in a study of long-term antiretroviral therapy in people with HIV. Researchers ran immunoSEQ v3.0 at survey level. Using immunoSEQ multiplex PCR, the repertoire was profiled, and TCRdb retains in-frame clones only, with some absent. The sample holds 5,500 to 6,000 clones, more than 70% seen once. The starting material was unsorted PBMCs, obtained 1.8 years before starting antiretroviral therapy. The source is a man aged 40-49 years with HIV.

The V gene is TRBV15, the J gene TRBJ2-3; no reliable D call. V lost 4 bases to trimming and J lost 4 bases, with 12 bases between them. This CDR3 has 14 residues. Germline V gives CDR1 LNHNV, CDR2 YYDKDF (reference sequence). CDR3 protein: CATSKNSRPDTQYF. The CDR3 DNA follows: TGTGCCACCAGCAAAAACTCTCGCCCAGATACGCAGTATTTT.

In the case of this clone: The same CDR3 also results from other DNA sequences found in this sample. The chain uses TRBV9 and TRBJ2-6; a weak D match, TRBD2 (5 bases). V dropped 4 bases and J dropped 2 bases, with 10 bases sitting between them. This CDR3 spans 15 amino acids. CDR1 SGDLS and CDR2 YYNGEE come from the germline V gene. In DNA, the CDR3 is TGTGCCAGCAGCCCTCGGGGAACTGGGGCCAACGTCCTGACTTTC. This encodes CASSPRGTGANVLTF.

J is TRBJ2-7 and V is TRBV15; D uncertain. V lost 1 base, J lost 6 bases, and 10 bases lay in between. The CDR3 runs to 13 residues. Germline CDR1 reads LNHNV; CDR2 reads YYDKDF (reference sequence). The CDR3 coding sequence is TGTGCCACCAGCAGAGGTGGGGTTCCCGAGCAGTACTTC. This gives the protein CATSRGGVPEQYF.

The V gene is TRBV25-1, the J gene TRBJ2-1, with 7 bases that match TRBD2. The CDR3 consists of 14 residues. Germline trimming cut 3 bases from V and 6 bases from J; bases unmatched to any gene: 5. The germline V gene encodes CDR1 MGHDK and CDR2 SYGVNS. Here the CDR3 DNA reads TGTGCCAGCAGTGAGCGGGAGTTCCTCAATGAGCAGTTCTTC. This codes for CASSEREFLNEQFF.

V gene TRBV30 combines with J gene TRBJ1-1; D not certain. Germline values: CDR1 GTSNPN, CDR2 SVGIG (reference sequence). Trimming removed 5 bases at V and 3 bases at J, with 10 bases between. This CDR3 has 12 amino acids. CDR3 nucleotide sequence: TGTGCCTGGTTGAAGGACCACACTGAAGCTTTCTTT. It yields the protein CAWLKDHTEAFF.

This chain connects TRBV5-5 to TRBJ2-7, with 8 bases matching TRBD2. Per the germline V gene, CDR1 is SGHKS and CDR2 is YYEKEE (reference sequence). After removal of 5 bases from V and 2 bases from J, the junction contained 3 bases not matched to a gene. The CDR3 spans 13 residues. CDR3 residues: CASRFSGTYEQYF. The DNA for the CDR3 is TGTGCCAGCAGGTTTAGCGGGACCTACGAGCAGTACTTC.

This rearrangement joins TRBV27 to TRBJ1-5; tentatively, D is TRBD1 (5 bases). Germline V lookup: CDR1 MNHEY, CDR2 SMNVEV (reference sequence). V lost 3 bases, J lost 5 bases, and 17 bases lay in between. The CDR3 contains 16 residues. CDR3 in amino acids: CASSFRQGRKDQPQHF. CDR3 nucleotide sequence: TGTGCCAGCAGTTTCCGGCAGGGAAGGAAGGATCAGCCCCAGCATTTT.

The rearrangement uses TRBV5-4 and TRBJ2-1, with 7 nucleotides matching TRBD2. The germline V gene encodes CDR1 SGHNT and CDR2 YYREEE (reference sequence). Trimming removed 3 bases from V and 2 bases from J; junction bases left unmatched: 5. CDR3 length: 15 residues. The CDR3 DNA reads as TGTGCCAGCAGCTCCGCTAGCGGAGCCTACAATGAGCAGTTCTTC. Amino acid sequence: CASSSASGAYNEQFF.

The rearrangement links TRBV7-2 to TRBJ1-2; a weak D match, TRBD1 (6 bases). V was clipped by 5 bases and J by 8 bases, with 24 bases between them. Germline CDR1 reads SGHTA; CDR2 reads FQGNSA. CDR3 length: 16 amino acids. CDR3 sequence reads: CASSKGQIFSRGGYTF. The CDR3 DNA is TGTGCCAGCAGCAAAGGACAGATTTTCAGTCGCGGGGGCTACACCTTC.

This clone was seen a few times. The CDR3 spells CASSFPTGEETQYF. CDR3 bases: TGTGCCAGCAGCTTCCCGACAGGGGAAGAGACCCAGTACTTC. The chain links TRBV7-9 to TRBJ2-5; 8 bases agree with TRBD1. The CDR3 length is 14 residues. V lost 3 bases, J lost 3 bases, and 3 bases stayed unmatched. CDR1 is SEHNR and CDR2 is FQNEAQ in the germline V gene (reference sequence).

CDR3 DNA sequence: TGTGCCTGGAGTGCTTTCAACGGCTCCTACAATGAGCAGTTCTTC. Its translation is CAWSAFNGSYNEQFF. The genes are TRBV30 and TRBJ2-1; no clear D. V lost 1 base and J lost 0, with 10 bases in between. In germline, CDR1 is GTSNPN, CDR2 SVGIG (reference sequence). The length of the CDR3 is 15 residues.

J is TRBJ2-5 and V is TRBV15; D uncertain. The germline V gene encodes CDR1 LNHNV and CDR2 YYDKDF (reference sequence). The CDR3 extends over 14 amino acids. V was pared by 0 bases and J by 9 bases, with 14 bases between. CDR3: CATSREGFGWSQYF. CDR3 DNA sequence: TGTGCCACCAGCAGAGAAGGGTTCGGTTGGTCCCAGTACTTC.

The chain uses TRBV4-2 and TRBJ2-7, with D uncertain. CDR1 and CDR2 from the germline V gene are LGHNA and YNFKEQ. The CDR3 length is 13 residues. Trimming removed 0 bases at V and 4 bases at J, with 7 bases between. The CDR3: CASSQDQVYEQYF. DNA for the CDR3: TGTGCCAGCAGCCAAGATCAGGTTTACGAGCAGTACTTC.

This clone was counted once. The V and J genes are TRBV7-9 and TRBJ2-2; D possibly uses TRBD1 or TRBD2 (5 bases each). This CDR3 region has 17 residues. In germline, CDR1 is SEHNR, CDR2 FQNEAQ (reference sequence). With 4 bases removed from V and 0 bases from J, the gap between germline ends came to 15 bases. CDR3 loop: CASSSPLGPANTGELFF. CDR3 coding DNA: TGTGCCAGCAGCTCCCCCCTGGGACCTGCGAACACCGGGGAGCTGTTTTTT. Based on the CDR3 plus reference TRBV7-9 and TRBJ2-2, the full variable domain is DTGVSQNPRHKITKRGQNVTFRCDPISEHNRLYWYRQTLGQGPEFLTYFQNEAQLEKSRLLSDRFSAERPKGSFSTLEIQRTEQGDSAMYLCASSSPLGPANTGELFFGEGSRLTVL.

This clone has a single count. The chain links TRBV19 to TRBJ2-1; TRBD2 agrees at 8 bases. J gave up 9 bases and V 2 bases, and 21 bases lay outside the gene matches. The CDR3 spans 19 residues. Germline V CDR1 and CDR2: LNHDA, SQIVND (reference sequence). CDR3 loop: CASSISTLTPGGARSEQFF. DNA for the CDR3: TGTGCCAGTAGTATATCCACACTAACACCGGGAGGGGCTCGAAGTGAGCAGTTCTTC.

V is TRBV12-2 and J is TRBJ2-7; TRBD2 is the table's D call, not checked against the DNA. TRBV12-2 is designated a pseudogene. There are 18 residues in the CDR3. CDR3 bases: TGTGCAAGTCGCTCCCGGACTAGCGGGAGCCTCGTCACCTACGAGCAGTACTTC. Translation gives CASRSRTSGSLVTYEQYF.

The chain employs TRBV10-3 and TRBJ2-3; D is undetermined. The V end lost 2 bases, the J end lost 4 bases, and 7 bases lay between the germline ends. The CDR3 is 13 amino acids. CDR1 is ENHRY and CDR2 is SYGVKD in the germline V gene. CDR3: CAISEPQADTQYF. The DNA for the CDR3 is TGTGCCATCAGTGAGCCCCAAGCAGATACGCAGTATTTT.

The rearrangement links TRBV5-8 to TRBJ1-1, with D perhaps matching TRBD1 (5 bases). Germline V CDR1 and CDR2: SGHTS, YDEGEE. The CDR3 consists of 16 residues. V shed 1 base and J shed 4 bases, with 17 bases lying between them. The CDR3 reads CASSLRRGGGSTEAFF. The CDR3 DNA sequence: TGTGCCAGCAGCTTGAGGAGGGGAGGTGGGAGCACTGAAGCTTTCTTT.

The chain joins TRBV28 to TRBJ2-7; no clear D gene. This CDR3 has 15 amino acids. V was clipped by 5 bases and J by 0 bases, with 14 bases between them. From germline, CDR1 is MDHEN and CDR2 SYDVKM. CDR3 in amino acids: CASSPAGVSSYEQYF. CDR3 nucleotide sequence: TGTGCCAGCAGTCCAGCAGGTGTGAGCTCCTACGAGCAGTACTTC.

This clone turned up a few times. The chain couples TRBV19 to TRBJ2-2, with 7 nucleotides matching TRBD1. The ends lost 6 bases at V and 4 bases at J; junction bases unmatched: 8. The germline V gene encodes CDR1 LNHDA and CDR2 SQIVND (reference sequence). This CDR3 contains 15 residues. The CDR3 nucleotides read TGTGCCAGTAGCATCAACAGGGGCCGCACCGGGGAGCTGTTTTTT. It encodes CASSINRGRTGELFF.